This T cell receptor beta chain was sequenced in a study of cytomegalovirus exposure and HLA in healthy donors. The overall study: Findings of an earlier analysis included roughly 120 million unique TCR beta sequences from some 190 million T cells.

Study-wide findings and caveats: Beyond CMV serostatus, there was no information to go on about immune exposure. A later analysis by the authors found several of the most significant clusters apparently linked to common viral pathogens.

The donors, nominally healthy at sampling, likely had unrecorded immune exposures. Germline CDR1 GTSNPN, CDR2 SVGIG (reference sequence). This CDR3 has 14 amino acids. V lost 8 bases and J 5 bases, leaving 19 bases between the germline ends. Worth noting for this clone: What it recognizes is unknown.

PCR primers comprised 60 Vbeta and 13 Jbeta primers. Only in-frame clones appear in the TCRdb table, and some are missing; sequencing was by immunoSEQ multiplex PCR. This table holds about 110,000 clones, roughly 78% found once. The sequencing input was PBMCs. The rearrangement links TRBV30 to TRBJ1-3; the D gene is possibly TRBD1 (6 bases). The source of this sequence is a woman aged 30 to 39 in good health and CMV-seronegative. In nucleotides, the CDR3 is TGTGCCGCAACGATACAGGGCCTTCGAAACACCATATATTTT. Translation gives CAATIQGLRNTIYF.